This passage covers 19 T cell receptor beta chains from one sample sequenced in a study of blood T cell repertoires in COVID-19. Only in-frame clones appear in the TCRdb table, and some are missing; sequencing was by immunoSEQ multiplex PCR. The sample gives 120,000 or so clones, around 81% of which show up once; under 3% is in the top ten. Input material: peripheral blood. The receptors here all came from a man in his 70s with acute or convalescent COVID-19.

CDR3 nucleotide sequence: TGTGCCAGCAGTTCCGGGACAGGGAGCAACACCATATATTTT. It yields the protein CASSSGTGSNTIYF. The rearrangement uses TRBV6-5 and TRBJ1-3; TRBD1 aligns across 9 bases. Looked up from germline, CDR1 is MNHEY and CDR2 is SVGAGI. The CDR3 length is 14 residues. Germline trimming cut 4 bases from V and 7 bases from J; bases unmatched to any gene: 5.

The rearrangement links TRBV9 to TRBJ1-1; no reliable D call. The germline CDR1 and CDR2 sequences are SGDLS and YYNGEE. Deletions cut 4 bases from V and 2 bases from J, with 12 bases between. This CDR3 spans 14 amino acids. The CDR3 sequence: CASSSLPVNTEAFF. The CDR3 DNA is TGTGCCAGCAGCTCCCTCCCAGTCAACACTGAAGCTTTCTTT. The whole variable domain, filled in from reference TRBV9 and TRBJ1-1, reads DSGVTQTPKHLITATGQRVTLRCSPRSGDLSVYWYQQSLDQGLQFLIQYYNGEERAKGNILERFSAQQFPDLHSELNLSSLELGDSALYFCASSSLPVNTEAFFGQGTRLTVV.

The CDR3 is CASSPLPDSAGETQYF. Written as DNA, the CDR3 is TGTGCCAGCTCACCACTCCCGGACTCAGCCGGTGAGACCCAGTACTTC. The J gene is TRBJ2-5, the V gene TRBV18; D is possibly TRBD2 (5 bases). Germline CDR1 is KGHSH and CDR2 is LQKENI. Deletions cut 1 base from V and 5 bases from J, with 17 bases between. CDR3 length: 16 amino acids.

The chain joins TRBV19 to TRBJ1-3, with D unclear. CDR3 length: 16 residues. The V end lost 5 bases, the J end lost 3 bases, and 17 bases lay between the germline ends. Germline loops: CDR1 LNHDA, CDR2 SQIVND (reference sequence). As DNA, the CDR3 is TGTGCCAGTAGTCTCAAGAGGAGGGTCGATGGAAACACCATATATTTT. Encoded protein: CASSLKRRVDGNTIYF.

This clone was seen ten or more times. This chain joins TRBV3-1 (or the pseudogene TRBV3-2) and TRBJ1-3; 7 bases align to TRBD1. J lost 3 bases, V lost 3 bases, and 11 bases had no gene match. The germline CDR1 and CDR2 sequences are LGHDT and YNNKEL (reference sequence). The CDR3 contains 17 residues. The chain's CDR3 is CASSHRTGGGIGNTIYF. The CDR3 DNA follows: TGTGCCAGCAGCCATAGGACAGGAGGTGGAATTGGAAACACCATATATTTT.

This chain uses TRBV19 with TRBJ2-3; 12 nucleotides agree with TRBD1. The CDR3 is made up of 14 amino acids. From germline, CDR1 is LNHDA and CDR2 SQIVND (reference sequence). After removal of 5 bases from V and 10 bases from J, the junction contained 7 bases not matched to a gene. The CDR3: CASSSGTGGWAQYF. The CDR3, as DNA: TGTGCCAGTAGTTCCGGGACAGGGGGCTGGGCGCAGTATTTT. Full variable domain (missing parts from reference TRBV19 and TRBJ2-3): DGGITQSPKYLFRKEGQNVTLSCEQNLNHDAMYWYRQDPGQGLRLIYYSQIVNDFQKGDIAEGYSVSREKKESFPLTVTSAQKNPTAFYLCASSSGTGGWAQYFGPGTRLTVL.

The chain joins TRBV19 to TRBJ1-3; D might be TRBD1 (6 bases). This CDR3 is 15 amino acids long. V was cut by 5 bases and J by 2 bases, with 13 bases left in between. In germline, CDR1 is LNHDA, CDR2 SQIVND (reference sequence). The CDR3 loop is CASSRDRSPGNTIYF. The CDR3 DNA reads TGTGCCAGTAGTCGAGACAGGTCTCCTGGAAACACCATATATTTT.

V usage is TRBV5-4 and J usage is TRBJ1-6; 9 nucleotides agree with TRBD1. Per germline, CDR1 SGHNT and CDR2 YYREEE (reference sequence). V lost 3 bases, J lost 5 bases, and 3 bases stayed unmatched. The CDR3 runs to 15 residues. Here the CDR3 reads CASSSGTGNNSPLHF. The CDR3 DNA sequence: TGTGCCAGCAGCTCAGGGACAGGGAATAATTCACCCCTCCACTTT.

V is TRBV5-6 and J is TRBJ1-4; 10 positions match TRBD1. The CDR3 runs to 15 residues. V trimming: 3 bases; J trimming: 7 bases; junction bases outside the gene matches: 6. Germline V lookup: CDR1 SGHDT, CDR2 YYEEEE. In DNA form, the CDR3 reads TGTGCCAGCAGCTACCCCGGGGACAGGGGTGAAAAACTGTTTTTT. Its protein is CASSYPGDRGEKLFF.

The rearrangement uses TRBV27 and TRBJ2-3; 13 bases fit TRBD2. The CDR3 length is 14 residues. Germline V gene lookup returns CDR1 MNHEY and CDR2 SMNVEV (reference sequence). V lost 8 bases, J lost 2 bases, and 1 base stayed unmatched. DNA of the CDR3: TGTGCCAGCGGGACTAGCGGGGCCACAGATACGCAGTATTTT. Translated: CASGTSGATDTQYF.

This chain connects TRBV15 to TRBJ2-1; 9 nucleotides match TRBD1. Germline loops: CDR1 LNHNV, CDR2 YYDKDF (reference sequence). The V gene end was trimmed by 1 base and the J gene end by 14 bases; junction bases not matched to a gene: 15. The CDR3 is 16 residues long. This CDR3 reads CATSRALGQGPPGEFF. The CDR3 bases are TGTGCCACCAGCAGAGCACTGGGACAGGGTCCCCCAGGGGAGTTCTTC.

This chain joins TRBV4-1 and TRBJ2-7; 7 bases align to TRBD2. The CDR3 extends over 15 amino acids. V was pared by 2 bases and J by 4 bases, with 8 bases of the junction left unmatched. Germline lookup yields CDR1 MGHRA and CDR2 YSYEKL. This chain's CDR3 is CASSQYGREGYEQYF. CDR3 sequence (DNA): TGCGCCAGCAGCCAATACGGCAGGGAGGGTTACGAGCAGTACTTC.

The chain combines TRBV19 with TRBJ1-4; D gene unclear. Germline CDR1 is LNHDA and CDR2 is SQIVND (reference sequence). The CDR3 covers 14 residues. V lost 3 bases to trimming and J lost 3 bases, with 8 bases between them. CDR3 amino acids: CASSILGPNEKLFF. In nucleotides, the CDR3 is TGTGCCAGTAGTATCCTTGGCCCTAATGAAAAACTGTTTTTT. Drawing the rest from reference TRBV19 and TRBJ1-4, the complete variable domain is DGGITQSPKYLFRKEGQNVTLSCEQNLNHDAMYWYRQDPGQGLRLIYYSQIVNDFQKGDIAEGYSVSREKKESFPLTVTSAQKNPTAFYLCASSILGPNEKLFFGSGTQLSVL.

This sequence joins TRBV2 and TRBJ2-2; 7 bases are shared with TRBD1. Germline CDR1 SNHLY, CDR2 FYNNEI. Unmatched junction bases numbered 14, after V lost 6 bases and J lost 4 bases. This CDR3 has 17 residues. The CDR3 DNA reads TGTGCCAGCAGGGAGCGACAGGGAGCTAACAGCACCGGGGAGCTGTTTTTT. Amino acids: CASRERQGANSTGELFF.

J is TRBJ1-1 and V is TRBV6-5; 9 bases fit TRBD1. V lost 4 bases to trimming and J lost 9 bases; unmatched junction nucleotides: 6. CDR3 size: 13 residues. The germline gives CDR1 MNHEY, CDR2 SVGAGI. CDR3 sequence reads: CASSFRDRVKAFF. The CDR3 DNA is TGTGCCAGCAGTTTTCGGGACAGGGTGAAAGCTTTCTTT.

This clone was detected a few times. V usage is TRBV7-9 and J usage is TRBJ2-3, with 7 nucleotides matching TRBD1. The CDR3 is 15 amino acids. The V gene's germline CDR1 is SEHNR and CDR2 FQNEAQ (reference sequence). Trimming removed 5 bases from V and 8 bases from J; junction bases left unmatched: 13. CDR3 sequence (DNA): TGTGCCAGCAGCCCCGAGGGGGACAGTGGGCGTACGCAGTATTTT. Translated: CASSPEGDSGRTQYF. Supplemented by reference TRBV7-9 and TRBJ2-3, the full variable domain reads DTGVSQNPRHKITKRGQNVTFRCDPISEHNRLYWYRQTLGQGPEFLTYFQNEAQLEKSRLLSDRFSAERPKGSFSTLEIQRTEQGDSAMYLCASSPEGDSGRTQYFGPGTRLTVL.

This clone was detected only once. V is TRBV11-3 and J is TRBJ2-7; TRBD2 agrees at 10 bases. Per the germline V gene, CDR1 is SGHNT and CDR2 is YENEEA. The CDR3 sequence is 14 residues long. The ends lost 5 bases at V and 6 bases at J; junction bases unmatched: 7. The CDR3 loop is CASSQVGLAREQYF. The DNA of the CDR3 is TGTGCCAGCAGCCAAGTGGGACTAGCGCGCGAGCAGTACTTC.

This chain connects TRBV11-3 to TRBJ1-2, with TRBD1 as a possible D gene (6 bases). From germline, CDR1 is SGHNT and CDR2 YENEEA. The CDR3 totals 12 residues. The V and J ends lost 4 bases and 13 bases respectively, with 16 bases between them. CDR3 loop: CASSSAGETVTF. In DNA, the CDR3 is TGTGCCAGCAGCTCGGCAGGGGAAACCGTCACCTTC.

V and J are TRBV15 and TRBJ1-2, with D maybe TRBD1 (6 bases). CDR1 is LNHNV and CDR2 is YYDKDF in the germline V gene (reference sequence). The CDR3 loop spans 14 amino acids. The ends were cut back, 0 bases at V and 6 bases at J, with 11 bases in the middle. For the CDR3, the DNA is TGTGCCACCAGCAGAGATCCCCAGGGGAATGGCTACACCTTC. Residues: CATSRDPQGNGYTF. Full variable domain (remainder filled in from reference TRBV15 and TRBJ1-2): DAMVIQNPRYQVTQFGKPVTLSCSQTLNHNVMYWYQQKSSQAPKLLFHYYDKDFNNEADTPDNFQSRRPNTSFCFLDIRSPGLGDTAMYLCATSRDPQGNGYTFGSGTRLTVV.